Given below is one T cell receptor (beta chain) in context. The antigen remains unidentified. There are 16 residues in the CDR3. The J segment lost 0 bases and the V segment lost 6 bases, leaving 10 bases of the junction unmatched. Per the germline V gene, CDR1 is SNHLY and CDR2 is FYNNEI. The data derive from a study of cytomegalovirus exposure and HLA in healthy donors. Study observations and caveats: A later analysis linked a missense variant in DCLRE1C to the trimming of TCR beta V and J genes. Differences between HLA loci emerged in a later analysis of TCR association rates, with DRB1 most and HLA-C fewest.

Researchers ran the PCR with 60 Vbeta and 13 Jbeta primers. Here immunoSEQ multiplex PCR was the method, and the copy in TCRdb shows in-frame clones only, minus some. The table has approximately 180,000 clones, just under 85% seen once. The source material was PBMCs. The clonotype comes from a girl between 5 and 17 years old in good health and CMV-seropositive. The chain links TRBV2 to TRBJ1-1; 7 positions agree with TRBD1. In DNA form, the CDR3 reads TGTGCCAGCAGATTGGGGTACAGGGGCCTGAACACTGAAGCTTTCTTT. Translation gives CASRLGYRGLNTEAFF.